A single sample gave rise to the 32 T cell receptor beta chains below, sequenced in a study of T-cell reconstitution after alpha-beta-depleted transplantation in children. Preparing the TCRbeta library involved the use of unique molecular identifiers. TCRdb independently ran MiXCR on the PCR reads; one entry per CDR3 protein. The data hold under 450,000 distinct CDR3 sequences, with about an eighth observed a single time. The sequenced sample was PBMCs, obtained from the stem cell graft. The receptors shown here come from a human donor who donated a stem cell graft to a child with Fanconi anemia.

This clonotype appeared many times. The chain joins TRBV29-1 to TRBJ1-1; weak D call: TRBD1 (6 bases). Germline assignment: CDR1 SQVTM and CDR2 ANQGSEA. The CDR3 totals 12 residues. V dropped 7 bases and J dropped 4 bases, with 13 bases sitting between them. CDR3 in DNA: TGCAGCGCGGAAGGACAGCCCACTGAAGCTTTCTTT. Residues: CSAEGQPTEAFF.

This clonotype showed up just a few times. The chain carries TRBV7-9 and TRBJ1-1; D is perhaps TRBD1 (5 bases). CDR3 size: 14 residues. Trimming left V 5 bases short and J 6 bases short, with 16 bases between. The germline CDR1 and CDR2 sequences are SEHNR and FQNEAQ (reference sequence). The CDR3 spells CASSPGAPSPEAFF. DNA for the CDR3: TGTGCCAGCAGCCCCGGGGCCCCCTCACCTGAAGCTTTCTTT.

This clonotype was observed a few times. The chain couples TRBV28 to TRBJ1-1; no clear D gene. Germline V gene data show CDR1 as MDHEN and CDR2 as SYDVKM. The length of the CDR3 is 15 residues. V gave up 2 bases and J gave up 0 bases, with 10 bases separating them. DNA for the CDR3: TGTGCCAGCAGTTTAGGAGTCAGGCTGAACACTGAAGCTTTCTTT. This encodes CASSLGVRLNTEAFF.

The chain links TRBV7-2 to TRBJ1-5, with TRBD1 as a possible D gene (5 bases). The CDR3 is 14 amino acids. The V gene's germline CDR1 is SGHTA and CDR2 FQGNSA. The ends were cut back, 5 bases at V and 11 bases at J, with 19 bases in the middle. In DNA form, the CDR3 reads TGTGCCAGCAGCACCGACAGCTCCAGCAGAGCCCAGCATTTT. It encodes CASSTDSSSRAQHF.

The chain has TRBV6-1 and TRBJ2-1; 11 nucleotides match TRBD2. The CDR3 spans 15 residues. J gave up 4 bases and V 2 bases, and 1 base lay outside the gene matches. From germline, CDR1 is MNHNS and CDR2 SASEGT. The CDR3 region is CASSELAGGYNEQFF. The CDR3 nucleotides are TGTGCCAGCAGTGAACTAGCGGGGGGTTACAATGAGCAGTTCTTC.

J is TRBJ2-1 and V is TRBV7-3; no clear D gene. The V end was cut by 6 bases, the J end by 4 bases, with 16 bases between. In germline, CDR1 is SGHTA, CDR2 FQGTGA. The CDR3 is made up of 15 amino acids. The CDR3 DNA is TGTGCCAGCAGTTCGCGCCTAGAACCGTACAATGAGCAGTTCTTC. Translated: CASSSRLEPYNEQFF.

CDR3 sequence: CASSIRDRYYEQYF. The DNA for the CDR3 is TGTGCCAGTAGTATCCGGGACAGATACTACGAGCAGTACTTC. The chain is built from TRBV19 and TRBJ2-7, with TRBD1 matching over 7 bases. The CDR3 is 14 amino acids. J gave up 3 bases and V 3 bases, and 5 bases lay outside the gene matches. From germline, CDR1 is LNHDA and CDR2 SQIVND (reference sequence).

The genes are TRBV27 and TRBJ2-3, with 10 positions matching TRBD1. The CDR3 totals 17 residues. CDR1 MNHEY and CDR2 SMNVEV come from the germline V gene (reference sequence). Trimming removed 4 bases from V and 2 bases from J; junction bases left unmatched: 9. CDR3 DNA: TGTGCCAGCAGTTCCCCCAGGACAGGGGGATTCACAGATACGCAGTATTTT. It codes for CASSSPRTGGFTDTQYF.

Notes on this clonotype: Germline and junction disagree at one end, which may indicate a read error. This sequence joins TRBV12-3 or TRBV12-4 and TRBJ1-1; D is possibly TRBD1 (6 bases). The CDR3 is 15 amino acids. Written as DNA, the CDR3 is TGTGCCAGCAGTTTCTCCGGTGGACAGAGCGGCGGCTCAAGTTTT. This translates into CASSFSGGQSGGSSF.

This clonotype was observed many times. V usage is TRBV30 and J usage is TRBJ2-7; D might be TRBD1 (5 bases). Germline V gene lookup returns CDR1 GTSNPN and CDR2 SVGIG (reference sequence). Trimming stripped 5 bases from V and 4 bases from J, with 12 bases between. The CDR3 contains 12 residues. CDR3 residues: CAWGMGRYEQYF. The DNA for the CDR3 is TGTGCCTGGGGGATGGGGCGATACGAGCAGTACTTC.

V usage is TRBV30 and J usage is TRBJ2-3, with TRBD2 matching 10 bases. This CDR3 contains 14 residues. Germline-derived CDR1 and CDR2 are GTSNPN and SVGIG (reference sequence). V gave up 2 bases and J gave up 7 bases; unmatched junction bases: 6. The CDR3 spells CAWSRLAGVNTQYF. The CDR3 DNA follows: TGTGCCTGGAGTAGGCTAGCGGGGGTTAATACGCAGTATTTT.

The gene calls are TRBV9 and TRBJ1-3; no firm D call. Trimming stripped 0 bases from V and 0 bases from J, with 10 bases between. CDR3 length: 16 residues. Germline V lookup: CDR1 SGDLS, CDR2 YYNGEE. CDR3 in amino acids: CASSVGGKTSGNTIYF. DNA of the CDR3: TGTGCCAGCAGCGTAGGAGGCAAGACCTCTGGAAACACCATATATTTT.

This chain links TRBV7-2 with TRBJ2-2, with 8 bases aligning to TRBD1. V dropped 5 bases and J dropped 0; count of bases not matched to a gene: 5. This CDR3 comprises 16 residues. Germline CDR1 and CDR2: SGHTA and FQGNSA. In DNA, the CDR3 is TGTGCCAGCAGCCCTCTGACAGGGGCGAACACCGGGGAGCTGTTTTTT. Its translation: CASSPLTGANTGELFF.

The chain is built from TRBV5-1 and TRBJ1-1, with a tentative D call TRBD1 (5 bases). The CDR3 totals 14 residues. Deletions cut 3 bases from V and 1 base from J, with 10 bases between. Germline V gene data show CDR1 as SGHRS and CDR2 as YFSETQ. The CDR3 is CASSWDASNTEAFF. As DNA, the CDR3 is TGCGCCAGCAGCTGGGACGCTTCGAACACTGAAGCTTTCTTT. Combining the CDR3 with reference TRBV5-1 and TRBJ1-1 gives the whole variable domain KAGVTQTPRYLIKTRGQQVTLSCSPISGHRSVSWYQQTPGQGLQFLFEYFSETQRNKGNFPGRFSGRQFSNSRSEMNVSTLELGDSALYLCASSWDASNTEAFFGQGTRLTVV.

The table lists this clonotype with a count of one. CDR3 loop: CASSPIPSDTQYF. The CDR3 nucleotides read TGCGCCAGCAGCCCTATACCTTCGGATACGCAGTATTTT. The rearrangement links TRBV5-1 to TRBJ2-3; no reliable D call. The V end was cut by 4 bases, the J end by 6 bases, with 12 bases between. This CDR3 spans 13 amino acids. Germline-derived CDR1 and CDR2 are SGHRS and YFSETQ. The whole variable domain, remainder taken from reference TRBV5-1 and TRBJ2-3, is KAGVTQTPRYLIKTRGQQVTLSCSPISGHRSVSWYQQTPGQGLQFLFEYFSETQRNKGNFPGRFSGRQFSNSRSEMNVSTLELGDSALYLCASSPIPSDTQYFGPGTRLTVL.

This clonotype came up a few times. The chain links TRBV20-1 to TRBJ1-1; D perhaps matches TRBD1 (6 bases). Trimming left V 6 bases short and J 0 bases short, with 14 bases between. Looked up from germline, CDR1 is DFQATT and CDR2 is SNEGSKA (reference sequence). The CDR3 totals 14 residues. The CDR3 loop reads CSALWGAMNTEAFF. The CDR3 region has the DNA TGCAGTGCGCTTTGGGGGGCGATGAACACTGAAGCTTTCTTT.

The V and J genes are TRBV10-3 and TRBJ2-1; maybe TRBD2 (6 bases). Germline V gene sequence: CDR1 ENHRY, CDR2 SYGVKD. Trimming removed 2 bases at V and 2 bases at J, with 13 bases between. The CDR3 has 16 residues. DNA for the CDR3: TGTGCCATCAGTGAGAACCGGGACTCGCCCTACAATGAGCAGTTCTTC. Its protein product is CAISENRDSPYNEQFF.

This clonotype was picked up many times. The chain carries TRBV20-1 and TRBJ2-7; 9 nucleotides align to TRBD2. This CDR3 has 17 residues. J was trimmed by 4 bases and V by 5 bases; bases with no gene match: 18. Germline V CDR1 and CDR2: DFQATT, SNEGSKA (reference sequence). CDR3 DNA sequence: TGCAGTGCTCTCCCTTTGGATAGCGGGGGCTCAAGGTACGAGCAGTACTTC. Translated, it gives CSALPLDSGGSRYEQYF.

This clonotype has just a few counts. CDR3 residues: CASSQGSRAYTEAFF. In nucleotides, the CDR3 is TGTGCCAGCAGCCAAGGGTCCAGGGCGTACACTGAAGCTTTCTTT. The rearrangement links TRBV3-1 to TRBJ1-1; tentative D call: TRBD1 (5 bases). Germline V gene lookup returns CDR1 LGHDT and CDR2 YNNKEL (reference sequence). This CDR3 has 15 amino acids. Trimming pared 1 base from V and 3 bases from J, leaving 12 bases between.

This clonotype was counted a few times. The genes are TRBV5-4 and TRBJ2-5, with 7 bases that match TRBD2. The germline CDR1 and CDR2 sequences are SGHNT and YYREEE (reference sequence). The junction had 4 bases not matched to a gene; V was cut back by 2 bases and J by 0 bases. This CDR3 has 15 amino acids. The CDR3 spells CASSFAGTNQETQYF. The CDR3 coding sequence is TGTGCCAGCAGCTTCGCCGGGACTAACCAAGAGACCCAGTACTTC.

CDR3 region: CASSLGQGDSYSPLHF. The CDR3 DNA follows: TGCGCCAGCAGCTTGGGGCAGGGGGATTCGTACTCACCCCTCCACTTT. V and J are TRBV5-1 and TRBJ1-6; the match to TRBD1 covers 7 bases. The ends lost 0 bases at V and 10 bases at J; junction bases unmatched: 10. The length of the CDR3 is 16 residues. In germline, CDR1 is SGHRS, CDR2 YFSETQ. Full variable domain (rest looked up from reference TRBV5-1 and TRBJ1-6): KAGVTQTPRYLIKTRGQQVTLSCSPISGHRSVSWYQQTPGQGLQFLFEYFSETQRNKGNFPGRFSGRQFSNSRSEMNVSTLELGDSALYLCASSLGQGDSYSPLHFGNGTRLTVT.

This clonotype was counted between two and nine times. In DNA, the CDR3 is TGCAGTGCACAGGGAGTTAAGAATTCACCCCTCCACTTT. This sequence encodes CSAQGVKNSPLHF. The rearrangement joins TRBV20-1 to TRBJ1-6; a possible D gene is TRBD1 (6 bases). V lost 6 bases, J lost 7 bases, and 13 bases lay in between. The CDR3 is 13 residues long. The germline V gene has CDR1 DFQATT and CDR2 SNEGSKA (reference sequence).

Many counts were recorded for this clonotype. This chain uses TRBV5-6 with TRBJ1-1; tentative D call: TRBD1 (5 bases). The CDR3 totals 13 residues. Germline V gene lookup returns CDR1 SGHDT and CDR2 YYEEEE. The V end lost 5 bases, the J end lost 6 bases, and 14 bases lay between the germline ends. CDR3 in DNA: TGTGCCAGCAGTTTGATATGGGGGTCTGAAGCTTTCTTT. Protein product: CASSLIWGSEAFF.

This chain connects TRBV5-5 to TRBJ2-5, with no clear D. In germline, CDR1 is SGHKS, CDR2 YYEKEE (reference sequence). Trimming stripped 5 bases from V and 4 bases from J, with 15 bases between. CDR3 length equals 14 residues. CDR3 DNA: TGTGCCAGCAGGAGGTTCGGTGATCTAGAGACCCAGTACTTC. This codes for CASRRFGDLETQYF.

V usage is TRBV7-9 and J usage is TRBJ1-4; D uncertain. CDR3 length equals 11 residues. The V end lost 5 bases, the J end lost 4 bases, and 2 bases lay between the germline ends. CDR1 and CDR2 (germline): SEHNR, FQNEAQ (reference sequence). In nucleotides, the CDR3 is TGTGCCAGCAGCCGTAATGAAAAACTGTTTTTT. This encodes CASSRNEKLFF.

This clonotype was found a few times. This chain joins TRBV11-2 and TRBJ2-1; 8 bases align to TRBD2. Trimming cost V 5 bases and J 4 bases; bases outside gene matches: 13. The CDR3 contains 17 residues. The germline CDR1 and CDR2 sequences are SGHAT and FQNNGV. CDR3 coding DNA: TGTGCCAGCAGCCCCGTCGCAACGAGCGGGGGATACAATGAGCAGTTCTTC. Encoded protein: CASSPVATSGGYNEQFF.

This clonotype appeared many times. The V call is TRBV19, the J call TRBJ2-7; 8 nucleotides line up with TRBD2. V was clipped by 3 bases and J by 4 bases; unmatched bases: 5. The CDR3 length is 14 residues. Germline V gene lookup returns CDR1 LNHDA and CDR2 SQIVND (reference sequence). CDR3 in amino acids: CASSISGELYEQYF. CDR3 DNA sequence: TGTGCCAGTAGTATTAGCGGGGAGCTATACGAGCAGTACTTC.

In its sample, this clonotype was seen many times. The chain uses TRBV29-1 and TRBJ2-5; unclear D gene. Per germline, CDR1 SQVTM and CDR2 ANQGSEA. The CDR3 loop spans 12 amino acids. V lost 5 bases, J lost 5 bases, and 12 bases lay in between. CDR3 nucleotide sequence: TGCAGCGTTATATCGCTGCAGGAGACCCAGTACTTC. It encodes CSVISLQETQYF.

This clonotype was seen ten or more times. The CDR3 is CASSLGPEETQYF. In DNA form, the CDR3 reads TGCGCCAGCAGCTTGGGACCTGAAGAGACCCAGTACTTC. The chain uses TRBV5-1 and TRBJ2-5; D uncertain. Trimming left V 0 bases short and J 3 bases short, with 6 bases between. CDR1 is SGHRS and CDR2 is YFSETQ in the germline V gene. The CDR3 is 13 residues long.

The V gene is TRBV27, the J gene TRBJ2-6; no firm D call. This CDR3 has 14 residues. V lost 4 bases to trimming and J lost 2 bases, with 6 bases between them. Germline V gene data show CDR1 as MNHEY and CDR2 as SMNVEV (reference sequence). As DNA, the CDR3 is TGTGCCAGCAGTTCGTCAACTGGGGCCAACGTCCTGACTTTC. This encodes CASSSSTGANVLTF.

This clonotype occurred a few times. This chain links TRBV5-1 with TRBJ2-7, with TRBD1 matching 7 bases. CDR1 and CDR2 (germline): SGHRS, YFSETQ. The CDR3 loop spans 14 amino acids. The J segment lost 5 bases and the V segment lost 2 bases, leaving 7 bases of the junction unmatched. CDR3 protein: CASSLSGGTHEQYV. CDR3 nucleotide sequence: TGCGCCAGCAGCTTATCAGGGGGAACGCACGAGCAGTACGTC.

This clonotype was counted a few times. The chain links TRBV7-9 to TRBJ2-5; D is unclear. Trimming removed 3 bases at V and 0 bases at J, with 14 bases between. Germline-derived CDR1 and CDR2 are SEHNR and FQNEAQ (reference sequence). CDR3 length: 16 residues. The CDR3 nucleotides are TGTGCCAGCAGCTTTAAGACGGCTCGGTACCAAGAGACCCAGTACTTC. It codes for CASSFKTARYQETQYF.